This T cell receptor beta chain appears in the sequencing data of a study of T cells in women clearing cervical HPV infection. Study summary: Controls gave blood once infection was undetectable; cases at lesion identification. Cases' blood sampling followed lesion detection by median approximately 150 days (90 to 200).

The assay was immunoSEQ multiplex PCR, and TCRdb's table has in-frame clones only and misses some. This specimen shows tens of thousands of clones; the ten leading clones hold roughly 1.2%. Overall study findings and caveats: Each sample's T-cell count was unknown, possibly confounding richness. TRBV6-7 abundance was lower in cases than controls (around 0.1% versus 0.15%).

The junction had 3 bases not matched to a gene; V was cut back by 3 bases and J by 3 bases. Per the germline V gene, CDR1 is SQVTM and CDR2 is ANQGSEA. This CDR3 has 14 amino acids. Concerning this clone itself: Its cognate antigen is unknown. The read comes to an end 3 residues before the CDR3 does, leaving the germline J gene to fill in the end.

This receptor was obtained from a woman between 18 and 69 years old with a cervical HPV16 infection that either progressed to CIN3+ or cleared (not recorded which). The sequenced material came from blood buffy coat. The chain joins TRBV29-1 to TRBJ2-1; TRBD2 aligns across 9 bases. The CDR3 spells CSVDGAGGYNEQFF. CDR3 DNA, as far as it was read: TGCAGCGTTGATGGAGCGGGGGGCTACAATGAG.